The clone carrying this T cell receptor beta chain was detected only once. This sample's time point: peripheral blood 6 weeks after treatment start. The assay was immunoSEQ multiplex PCR, and TCRdb's table has in-frame clones only and misses some. This table has about 130,000 clones, about 83% appearing once. The V gene lost 3 bases and the J gene lost 5 bases, with 13 bases spanning the gap. Germline V gene sequence: CDR1 KGHSH, CDR2 LQKENI. The CDR3 is 14 amino acids. This entry is derived from a study of PD-L1 blockade in urothelial cancer. The chain links TRBV18 to TRBJ2-5, with D possibly matching TRBD1 (6 bases). This TCR was recovered from a man over 45 with urothelial cancer. The source was PBMCs, collected around atezolizumab (anti-PD-L1) treatment. The CDR3, as DNA: TGTGCCAGCTCACCTCTGGGGGCGCGGGAGACCCAGTACTTC. Encoded protein: CASSPLGARETQYF.